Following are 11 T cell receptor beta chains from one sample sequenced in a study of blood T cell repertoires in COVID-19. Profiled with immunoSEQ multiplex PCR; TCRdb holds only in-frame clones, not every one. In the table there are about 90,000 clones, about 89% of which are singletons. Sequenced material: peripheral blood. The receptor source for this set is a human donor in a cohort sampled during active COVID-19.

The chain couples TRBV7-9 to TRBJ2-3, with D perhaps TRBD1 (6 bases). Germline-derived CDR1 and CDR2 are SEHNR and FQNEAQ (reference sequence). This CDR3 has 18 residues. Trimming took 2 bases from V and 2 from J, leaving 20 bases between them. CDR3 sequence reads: CASSLRGGRMTYTDTQYF. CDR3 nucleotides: TGTGCCAGCAGCTTACGTGGGGGCCGAATGACCTACACAGATACGCAGTATTTT. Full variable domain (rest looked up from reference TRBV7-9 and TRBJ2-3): DTGVSQNPRHKITKRGQNVTFRCDPISEHNRLYWYRQTLGQGPEFLTYFQNEAQLEKSRLLSDRFSAERPKGSFSTLEIQRTEQGDSAMYLCASSLRGGRMTYTDTQYFGPGTRLTVL.

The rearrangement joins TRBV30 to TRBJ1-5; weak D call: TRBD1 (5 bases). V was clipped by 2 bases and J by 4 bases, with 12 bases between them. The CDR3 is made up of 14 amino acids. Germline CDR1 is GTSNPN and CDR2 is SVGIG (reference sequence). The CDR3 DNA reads TGTGCCTGGAGTCAAAGACAGCTTAATCAGCCCCAGCATTTT. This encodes CAWSQRQLNQPQHF.

This CDR3 reads CASSLTSGAYEQYF. CDR3 in DNA: TGTGCCAGCAGCTTGACTAGCGGGGCCTACGAGCAGTACTTC. The V call is TRBV11-2, the J call TRBJ2-7; 11 bases agree with TRBD2. Germline CDR1 is SGHAT and CDR2 is FQNNGV. This CDR3 contains 14 residues. V was clipped by 3 bases and J by 2 bases; unmatched bases: 0.

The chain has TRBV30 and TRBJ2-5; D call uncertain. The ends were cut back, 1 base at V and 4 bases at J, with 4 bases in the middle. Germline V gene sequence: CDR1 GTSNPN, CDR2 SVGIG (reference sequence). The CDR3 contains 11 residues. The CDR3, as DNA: TGTGCCTGGAGTGGAGGAGAGACCCAGTACTTC. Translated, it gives CAWSGGETQYF.

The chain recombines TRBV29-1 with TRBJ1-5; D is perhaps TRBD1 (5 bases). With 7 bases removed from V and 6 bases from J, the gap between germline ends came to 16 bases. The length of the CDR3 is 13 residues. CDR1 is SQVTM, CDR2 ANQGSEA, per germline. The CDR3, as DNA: TGCAGCGCTGGGGGGGAGCTGGGTCAGCCCCAGCATTTT. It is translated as CSAGGELGQPQHF. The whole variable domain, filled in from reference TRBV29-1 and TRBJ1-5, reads SAVISQKPSRDICQRGTSLTIQCQVDSQVTMMFWYRQQPGQSLTLIATANQGSEATYESGFVIDKFPISRPNLTFSTLTVSNMSPEDSSIYLCSAGGELGQPQHFGDGTRLSIL.

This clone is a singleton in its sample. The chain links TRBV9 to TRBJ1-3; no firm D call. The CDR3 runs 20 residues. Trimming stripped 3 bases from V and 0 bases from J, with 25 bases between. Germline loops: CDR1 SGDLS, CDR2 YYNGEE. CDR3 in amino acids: CASSAIKSGIRAGSGNTIYF. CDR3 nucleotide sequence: TGTGCCAGCAGCGCCATCAAATCCGGGATCCGAGCGGGCTCTGGAAACACCATATATTTT.

CDR3 in DNA: TGTGCCAGCAGCCAAGATCTGGACAGGGGGAGTACTAACTATGGCTACACCTTC. Its protein product is CASSQDLDRGSTNYGYTF. This chain uses TRBV3-1 (or the pseudogene TRBV3-2) with TRBJ1-2, with 10 nucleotides matching TRBD1. The CDR3 covers 18 residues. Germline V CDR1 and CDR2: LGHDT, YNNKEL (reference sequence). V lost 0 bases to trimming and J lost 0 bases; unmatched junction nucleotides: 7.

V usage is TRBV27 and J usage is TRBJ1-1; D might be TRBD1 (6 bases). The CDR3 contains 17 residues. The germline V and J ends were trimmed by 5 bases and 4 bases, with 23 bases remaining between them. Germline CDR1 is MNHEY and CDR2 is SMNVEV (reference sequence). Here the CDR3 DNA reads TGTGCCAGCAGTCCTACCCAACGACAGGTTCGGGGCACTGAAGCTTTCTTT. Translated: CASSPTQRQVRGTEAFF.

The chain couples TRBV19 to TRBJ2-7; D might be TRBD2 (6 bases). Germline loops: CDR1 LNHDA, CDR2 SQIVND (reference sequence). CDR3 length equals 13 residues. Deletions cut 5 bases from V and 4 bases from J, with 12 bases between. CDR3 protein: CASSDTAGYEQYF. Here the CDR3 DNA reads TGTGCCAGTAGTGACACGGCGGGGTACGAGCAGTACTTC.

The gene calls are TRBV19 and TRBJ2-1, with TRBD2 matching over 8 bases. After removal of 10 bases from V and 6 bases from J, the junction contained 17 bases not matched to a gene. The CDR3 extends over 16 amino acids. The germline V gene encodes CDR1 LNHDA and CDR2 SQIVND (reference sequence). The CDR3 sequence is CATRWSGGVLSNEQFF. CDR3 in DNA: TGTGCCACTAGGTGGAGCGGGGGTGTATTGAGCAATGAGCAGTTCTTC.

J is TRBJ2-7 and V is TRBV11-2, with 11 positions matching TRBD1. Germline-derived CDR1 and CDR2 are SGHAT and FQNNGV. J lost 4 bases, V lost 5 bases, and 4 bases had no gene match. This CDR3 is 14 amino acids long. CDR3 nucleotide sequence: TGTGCCAGCAGCGGACAGGGGGCGCGGTACGAGCAGTACTTC. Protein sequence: CASSGQGARYEQYF.